A selection of T cell receptor beta chains follows, all from one sample in a study of cytomegalovirus exposure and HLA in healthy donors. Clones were read by immunoSEQ multiplex PCR, and TCRdb kept only the in-frame ones, dropping some. Among roughly 200,000 clones, about 80% were seen once, and the ten largest hold 0.58%. Specimen: PBMCs. The receptors were gathered from a woman aged 40-49 years in good health and CMV-seronegative. Both conserved end residues are part of each CDR3. D genes are given only for firm matches. Only part of the rows carry a size: once, few, many, or a class if the clone is expanded.

J gene: TRBJ2-4; V gene: TRBV5-6; CDR3 length: 13; clone size: NA; D gene: TRBD2; CDR3 protein: CASSSAGGDIQYF; CDR3 DNA: TGTGCCAGCAGCAGCGCGGGGGGAGACATTCAGTACTTC
J gene: TRBJ1-2; V gene: TRBV5-6; CDR3 length: 14; clone size: NA; D gene: NA; CDR3 protein: CASMTGGTRHGYTF; CDR3 DNA: TGTGCCAGCATGACCGGGGGGACGCGGCATGGCTACACCTTC
J gene: TRBJ1-4; V gene: TRBV5-6; CDR3 length: 14; clone size: NA; D gene: TRBD1; CDR3 protein: CASSPRTGGEKLFF; CDR3 DNA: TGTGCCAGCAGCCCGAGGACAGGAGGGGAAAAACTGTTTTTT
J gene: TRBJ2-7; V gene: TRBV19; CDR3 length: 14; clone size: once; D gene: TRBD1; CDR3 protein: CASSRQGTGGAQYF; CDR3 DNA: TGTGCCAGTAGCCGCCAGGGGACAGGGGGCGCGCAGTACTTC
J gene: TRBJ1-1; V gene: TRBV18; CDR3 length: 17; clone size: NA; D gene: NA; CDR3 protein: CASSRRAQGRENTEAFF; CDR3 DNA: TGTGCCAGCTCACGACGAGCCCAGGGGAGGGAGAACACTGAAGCTTTCTTT
J gene: TRBJ2-7; V gene: TRBV4-1; CDR3 length: 13; clone size: NA; D gene: NA; CDR3 protein: CASSPDTYYEQYF; CDR3 DNA: TGCGCCAGCAGCCCGGACACGTACTACGAGCAGTACTTC
J gene: TRBJ1-2; V gene: TRBV6-5; CDR3 length: 14; clone size: NA; D gene: TRBD1; CDR3 protein: CASSPRQGVGGYTF; CDR3 DNA: TGTGCCAGCAGTCCGCGACAGGGGGTAGGTGGCTACACCTTC
J gene: TRBJ1-2; V gene: TRBV9; CDR3 length: 14; clone size: NA; D gene: NA; CDR3 protein: CASSPATGNYGYTF; CDR3 DNA: TGTGCCAGCAGCCCCGCGACGGGGAACTATGGCTACACCTTC
J gene: TRBJ1-2; V gene: TRBV29-1; CDR3 length: 13; clone size: NA; D gene: NA; CDR3 protein: CSVGPTVNYGYTF; CDR3 DNA: TGCAGCGTTGGGCCCACAGTTAACTATGGCTACACCTTC
J gene: TRBJ1-3; V gene: TRBV6-5; CDR3 length: 14; clone size: NA; D gene: NA; CDR3 protein: CASRWTVSGNTIYF; CDR3 DNA: TGTGCCAGCAGGTGGACAGTTTCTGGAAACACCATATATTTT
J gene: TRBJ2-7; V gene: TRBV4-1; CDR3 length: 16; clone size: NA; D gene: NA; CDR3 protein: CASRYDPGLEGYEQYF; CDR3 DNA: TGCGCCAGCAGGTACGATCCGGGACTCGAAGGCTACGAGCAGTACTTC
J gene: TRBJ2-3; V gene: TRBV10-3; CDR3 length: 14; clone size: NA; D gene: TRBD1; CDR3 protein: CASLGTEHTDTQYF; CDR3 DNA: TGTGCCAGCCTCGGGACAGAGCACACAGATACGCAGTATTTT
J gene: TRBJ2-1; V gene: TRBV21-1; CDR3 length: 15; clone size: NA; D gene: NA; CDR3 protein: CASSNWSGTYNEQFF; CDR3 DNA: TGTGCCAGCAGCAATTGGTCGGGAACTTACAATGAGCAGTTCTTC
J gene: TRBJ1-4; V gene: TRBV19; CDR3 length: 14; clone size: NA; D gene: NA; CDR3 protein: CASSNAILNEKLFF; CDR3 DNA: TGTGCCAGTAGTAATGCGATTCTTAATGAAAAACTGTTTTTT
J gene: TRBJ2-5; V gene: TRBV20-1; CDR3 length: 11; clone size: NA; D gene: NA; CDR3 protein: CSALGLETQYF; CDR3 DNA: TGCAGTGCTCTCGGGTTAGAGACCCAGTACTTC
J gene: TRBJ2-7; V gene: TRBV7-6; CDR3 length: 12; clone size: NA; D gene: NA; CDR3 protein: CASSTGGPEQYF; CDR3 DNA: TGTGCCAGCAGCACCGGGGGGCCCGAGCAGTACTTC
J gene: TRBJ2-7; V gene: TRBV19; CDR3 length: 11; clone size: NA; D gene: NA; CDR3 protein: CASSTGYEQYF; CDR3 DNA: TGTGCCAGTAGTACGGGCTACGAGCAGTACTTC
J gene: TRBJ2-7; V gene: TRBV25-1; CDR3 length: 15; clone size: once; D gene: NA; CDR3 protein: CAILKKTSDSHEQYF; CDR3 DNA: TGTGCCATCCTCAAAAAGACTTCGGACAGCCACGAGCAGTACTTC
J gene: TRBJ1-5; V gene: TRBV2; CDR3 length: 14; clone size: few; D gene: TRBD1; CDR3 protein: CASLGTAPGQPQHF; CDR3 DNA: TGTGCCAGTCTCGGGACAGCACCCGGACAGCCCCAGCATTTT
J gene: TRBJ1-1; V gene: TRBV18; CDR3 length: 13; clone size: NA; D gene: NA; CDR3 protein: CASSMAVNTEAFF; CDR3 DNA: TGTGCCAGCTCAATGGCGGTGAACACTGAAGCTTTCTTT
J gene: TRBJ1-4; V gene: TRBV7-9; CDR3 length: 17; clone size: NA; D gene: TRBD1; CDR3 protein: CASSGARGQTTNEKLFF; CDR3 DNA: TGTGCCAGCAGCGGGGCTAGGGGGCAGACAACTAATGAAAAACTGTTTTTT
J gene: TRBJ2-2; V gene: TRBV7-3; CDR3 length: 15; clone size: NA; D gene: TRBD2; CDR3 protein: CASSLNGGALGELFF; CDR3 DNA: TGTGCCAGCAGCTTAAACGGGGGGGCCCTCGGGGAGCTGTTTTTT
J gene: TRBJ2-2; V gene: TRBV25-1; CDR3 length: 13; clone size: few; D gene: NA; CDR3 protein: CASRGENTGELFF; CDR3 DNA: TGTGCCAGCAGAGGGGAGAACACCGGGGAGCTGTTTTTT
J gene: TRBJ2-2; V gene: TRBV5-1; CDR3 length: 15; clone size: NA; D gene: TRBD2; CDR3 protein: CASRLAGAPTGELFF; CDR3 DNA: TGCGCCAGCAGACTAGCGGGGGCGCCCACCGGGGAGCTGTTTTTT
J gene: TRBJ1-1; V gene: TRBV4-3; CDR3 length: 14; clone size: NA; D gene: NA; CDR3 protein: CASSQDRVWTEAFF; CDR3 DNA: TGCGCCAGCAGCCAAGACAGGGTTTGGACTGAAGCTTTCTTT
J gene: TRBJ1-1; V gene: TRBV6-1; CDR3 length: 14; clone size: NA; D gene: NA; CDR3 protein: CASSERPGNTEAFF; CDR3 DNA: TGTGCCAGCAGTGAAAGACCGGGGAACACTGAAGCTTTCTTT